These 9 T cell receptor beta chains share one sample of origin, sequenced in a study of blood T cells in healthy people across ages. Then a second PCR, running roughly 6 to 11 cycles, was carried out with a sample-barcoded 5' primer and a J-beta primer mix. TCRdb used MiXCR to reprocess the 5' RACE reads, holding one entry per CDR3 protein. Counted here are about 1,500,000 distinct CDR3 sequences, around 39% occurring once; the ten biggest clones make up around 8%. The sequencing input was blood. Receptors originate from a woman aged 18 to 35 in good health.

The V and J genes are TRBV7-2 and TRBJ2-7; D tentatively reads TRBD1 or TRBD2 (6 bases each). The V gene's germline CDR1 is SGHTA and CDR2 FQGNSA. The CDR3 has 16 amino acids. Trimming shortened V by 0 bases and J by 6 bases, and 18 bases separated the two germline ends. The CDR3 coding sequence is TGTGCCAGCAGCTTAGCGATGGGGGGCGGGTCGGGCGAGCAGTACTTC. It is translated as CASSLAMGGGSGEQYF.

V and J are TRBV11-2 and TRBJ1-2; 8 bases line up with TRBD1. Germline loops: CDR1 SGHAT, CDR2 FQNNGV. The CDR3 spans 16 residues. V trimming: 5 bases; J trimming: 2 bases; junction bases outside the gene matches: 10. The CDR3 spells CASSEKPGQENYGYTF. The CDR3 DNA reads TGTGCCAGCAGCGAAAAACCGGGACAGGAAAACTATGGCTACACCTTC.

The genes are TRBV27 and TRBJ2-7; 8 nucleotides match TRBD1. The CDR3 consists of 15 residues. Germline assignment: CDR1 MNHEY and CDR2 SMNVEV (reference sequence). Trimming took 6 bases from V and 0 from J; bases not matched to a gene: 7. For the CDR3, the DNA is TGTGCCAGCAGGTGGGGGACAGGTGGCTCCTACGAGCAGTACTTC. Protein sequence: CASRWGTGGSYEQYF.

J is TRBJ2-3 and V is TRBV11-2; the D gene is possibly TRBD2 (5 bases). Germline CDR1 and CDR2: SGHAT and FQNNGV. The CDR3 contains 13 residues. The ends were cut back, 7 bases at V and 2 bases at J, with 10 bases in the middle. The DNA for the CDR3 is TGTGCCAGCATTGGAGGATCCACAGATACGCAGTATTTT. This encodes CASIGGSTDTQYF.

The CDR3 coding sequence is TGTGCCAGCAGTGCCTATAGCGGGGGGTCCTACAATGAGCAGTACTTC. It specifies CASSAYSGGSYNEQYF. The V and J genes are TRBV6-1 and TRBJ2-1, with 10 bases that match TRBD2. The J call is in doubt because the DNA end fits TRBJ2-7 better. The CDR3 extends over 16 amino acids. Germline CDR1 and CDR2: MNHNS and SASEGT.

This clonotype showed up just a few times. The J gene is TRBJ1-2, the V gene TRBV12-3 or TRBV12-4, with 7 nucleotides matching TRBD1. The CDR3 loop spans 13 amino acids. Trimming at V came to 5 bases and at J to 8 bases, leaving 8 bases not matched to a gene. The CDR3 sequence: CASSGGQRSGYTF. Here the CDR3 DNA reads TGTGCCAGCAGTGGGGGACAGCGGTCCGGCTACACCTTC.

In its sample, this clonotype was seen a few times. The chain has TRBV5-1 and TRBJ1-2; 9 positions match TRBD1. CDR1 SGHRS and CDR2 YFSETQ come from the germline V gene. With 3 bases clipped from V and 3 bases from J, the junction kept 6 bases outside the gene matches. This CDR3 contains 15 residues. The CDR3 bases are TGCGCCAGCAGCTGGGGACAGGGCGCTGACTATGGCTACACCTTC. Its protein product is CASSWGQGADYGYTF. Full variable domain (rest looked up from reference TRBV5-1 and TRBJ1-2): KAGVTQTPRYLIKTRGQQVTLSCSPISGHRSVSWYQQTPGQGLQFLFEYFSETQRNKGNFPGRFSGRQFSNSRSEMNVSTLELGDSALYLCASSWGQGADYGYTFGSGTRLTVV.

This clonotype turned up a few times. The V and J genes are TRBV7-2 and TRBJ2-2; 7 positions match TRBD2. The CDR3 totals 15 residues. CDR1 SGHTA and CDR2 FQGNSA come from the germline V gene. J was trimmed by 3 bases and V by 1 base; bases with no gene match: 2. The CDR3 sequence is CASSLVLADTGELFF. In nucleotides, the CDR3 is TGTGCCAGCAGCTTAGTCCTAGCGGACACCGGGGAGCTGTTTTTT.

This clonotype turned up a few times. The V call is TRBV7-2, the J call TRBJ2-7; TRBD2 matches at 7 bases. Germline V gene sequence: CDR1 SGHTA, CDR2 FQGNSA. The CDR3 contains 15 residues. V trimming: 5 bases; J trimming: 0 bases; junction bases outside the gene matches: 7. Here the CDR3 DNA reads TGTGCCAGCAGCCTTAGCGGGCCAATCTCCTACGAGCAGTACTTC. Its translation is CASSLSGPISYEQYF.